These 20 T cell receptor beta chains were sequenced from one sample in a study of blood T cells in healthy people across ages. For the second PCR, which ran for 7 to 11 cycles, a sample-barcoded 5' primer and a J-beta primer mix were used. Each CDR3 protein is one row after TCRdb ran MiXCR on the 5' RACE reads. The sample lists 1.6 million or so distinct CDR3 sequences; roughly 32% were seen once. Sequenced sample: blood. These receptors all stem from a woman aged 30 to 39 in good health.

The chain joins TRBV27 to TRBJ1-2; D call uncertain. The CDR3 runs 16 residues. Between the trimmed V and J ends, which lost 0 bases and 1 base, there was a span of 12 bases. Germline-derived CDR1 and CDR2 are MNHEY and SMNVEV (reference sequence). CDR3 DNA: TGTGCCAGCAGTTTATCGGCACGGGCGGGTAACTATGGCTACACCTTC. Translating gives CASSLSARAGNYGYTF.

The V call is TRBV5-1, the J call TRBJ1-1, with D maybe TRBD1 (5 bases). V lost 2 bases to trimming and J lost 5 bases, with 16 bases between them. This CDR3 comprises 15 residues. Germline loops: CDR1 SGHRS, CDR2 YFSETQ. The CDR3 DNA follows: TGCGCCAGCAGCTTTGGGGGATGGGATAGTACTGAAGCTTTCTTT. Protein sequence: CASSFGGWDSTEAFF. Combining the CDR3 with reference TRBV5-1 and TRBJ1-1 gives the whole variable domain KAGVTQTPRYLIKTRGQQVTLSCSPISGHRSVSWYQQTPGQGLQFLFEYFSETQRNKGNFPGRFSGRQFSNSRSEMNVSTLELGDSALYLCASSFGGWDSTEAFFGQGTRLTVV.

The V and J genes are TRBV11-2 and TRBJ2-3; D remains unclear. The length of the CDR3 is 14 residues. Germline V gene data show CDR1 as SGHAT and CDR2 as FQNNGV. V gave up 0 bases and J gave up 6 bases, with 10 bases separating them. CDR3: CASSLDQGWDTQYF. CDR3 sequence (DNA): TGTGCCAGCAGCTTAGATCAAGGTTGGGATACGCAGTATTTT.

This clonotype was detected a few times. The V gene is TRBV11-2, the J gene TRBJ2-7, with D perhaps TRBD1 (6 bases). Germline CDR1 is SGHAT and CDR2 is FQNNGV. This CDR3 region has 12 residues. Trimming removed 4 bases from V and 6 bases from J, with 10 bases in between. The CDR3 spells CASSSRGREQYF. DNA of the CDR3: TGTGCCAGCAGCTCCAGGGGTCGCGAGCAGTACTTC.

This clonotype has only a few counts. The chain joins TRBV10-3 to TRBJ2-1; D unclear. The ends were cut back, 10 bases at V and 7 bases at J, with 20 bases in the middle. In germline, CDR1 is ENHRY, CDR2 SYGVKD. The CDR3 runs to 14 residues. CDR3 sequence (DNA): TGTGCCACTAGGTCTCACCCCACTGGAAATGAGCAGTTCTTC. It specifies CATRSHPTGNEQFF.

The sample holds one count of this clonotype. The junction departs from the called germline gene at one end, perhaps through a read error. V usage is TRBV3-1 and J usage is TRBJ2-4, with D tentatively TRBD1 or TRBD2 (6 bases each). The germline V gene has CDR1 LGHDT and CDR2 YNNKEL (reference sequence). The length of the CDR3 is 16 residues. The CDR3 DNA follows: TGCGCCAGCAGCCAGGGGACTCGCCCGCCGGGTAACATTCAGTACTTC. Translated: CASSQGTRPPGNIQYF.

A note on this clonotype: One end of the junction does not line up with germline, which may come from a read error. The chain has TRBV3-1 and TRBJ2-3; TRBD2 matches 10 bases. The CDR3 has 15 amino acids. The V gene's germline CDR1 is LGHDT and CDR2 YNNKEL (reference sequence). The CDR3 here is CANSQIRLAGNTQYF. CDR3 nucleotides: TGTGCCAACAGCCAGATAAGACTAGCGGGTAATACGCAGTATTTT.

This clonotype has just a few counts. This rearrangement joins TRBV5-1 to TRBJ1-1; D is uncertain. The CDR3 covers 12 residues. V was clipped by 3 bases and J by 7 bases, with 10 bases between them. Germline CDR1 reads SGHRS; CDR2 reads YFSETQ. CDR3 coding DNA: TGCGCCAGCAGCTCCCCGTCACTTGAAGCTTTCTTT. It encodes CASSSPSLEAFF.

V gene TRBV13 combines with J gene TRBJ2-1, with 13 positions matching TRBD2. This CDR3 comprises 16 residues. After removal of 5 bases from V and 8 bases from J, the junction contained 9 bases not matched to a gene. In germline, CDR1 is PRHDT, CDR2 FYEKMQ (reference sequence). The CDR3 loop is CASSPLPTSGGHEQFF. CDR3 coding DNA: TGTGCCAGCAGCCCTCTTCCGACTAGCGGGGGGCATGAGCAGTTCTTC. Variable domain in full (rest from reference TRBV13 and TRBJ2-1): AAGVIQSPRHLIKEKRETATLKCYPIPRHDTVYWYQQGPGQDPQFLISFYEKMQSDKGSIPDRFSAQQFSDYHSELNMSSLELGDSALYFCASSPLPTSGGHEQFFGPGTRLTVL.

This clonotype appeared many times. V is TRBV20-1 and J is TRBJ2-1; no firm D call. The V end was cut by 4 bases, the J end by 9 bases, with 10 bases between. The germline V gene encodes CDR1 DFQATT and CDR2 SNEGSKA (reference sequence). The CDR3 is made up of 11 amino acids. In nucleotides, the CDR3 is TGCAGTGCTACGAGTAGTTTTGAGCAGTTCTTC. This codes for CSATSSFEQFF.

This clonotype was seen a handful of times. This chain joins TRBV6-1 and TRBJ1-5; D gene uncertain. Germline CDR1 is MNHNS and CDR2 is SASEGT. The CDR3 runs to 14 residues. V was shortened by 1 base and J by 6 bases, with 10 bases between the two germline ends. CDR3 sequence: CASSEVWVGQPQHF. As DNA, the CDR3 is TGTGCCAGCAGTGAAGTTTGGGTTGGTCAGCCCCAGCATTTT.

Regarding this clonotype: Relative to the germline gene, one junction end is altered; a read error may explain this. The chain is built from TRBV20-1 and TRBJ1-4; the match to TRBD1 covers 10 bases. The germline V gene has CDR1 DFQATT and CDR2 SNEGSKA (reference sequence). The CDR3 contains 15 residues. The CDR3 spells CSARGDRGSNERLFF. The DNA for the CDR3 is TGCAGTGCTAGAGGGGACAGGGGTTCGAATGAAAGACTGTTTTTT.

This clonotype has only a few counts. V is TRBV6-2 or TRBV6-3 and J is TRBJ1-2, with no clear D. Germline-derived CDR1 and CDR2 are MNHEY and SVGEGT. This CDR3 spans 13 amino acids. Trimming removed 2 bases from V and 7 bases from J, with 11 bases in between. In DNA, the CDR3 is TGTGCCAGCAGTTACCCAGGTCCTAGTGGCTACACCTTC. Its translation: CASSYPGPSGYTF.

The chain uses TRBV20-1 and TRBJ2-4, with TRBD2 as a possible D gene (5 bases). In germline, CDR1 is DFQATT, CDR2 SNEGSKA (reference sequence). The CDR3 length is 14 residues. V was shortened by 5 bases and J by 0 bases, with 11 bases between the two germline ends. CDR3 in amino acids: CSAAFGEAKNIQYF. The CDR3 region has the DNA TGCAGTGCTGCCTTCGGGGAAGCCAAAAACATTCAGTACTTC.

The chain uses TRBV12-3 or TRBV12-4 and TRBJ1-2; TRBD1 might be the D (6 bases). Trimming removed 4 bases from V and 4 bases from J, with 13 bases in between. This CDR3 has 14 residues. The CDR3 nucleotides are TGTGCCAGCAGTTCGTCGGACAGCCTCTATGGCTACACCTTC. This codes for CASSSSDSLYGYTF.

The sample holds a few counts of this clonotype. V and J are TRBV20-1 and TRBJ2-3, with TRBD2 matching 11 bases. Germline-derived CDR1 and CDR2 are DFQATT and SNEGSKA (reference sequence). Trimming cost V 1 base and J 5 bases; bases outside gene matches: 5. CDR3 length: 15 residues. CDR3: CSARATSGSGDTQYF. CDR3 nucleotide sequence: TGCAGTGCTAGAGCAACTAGCGGGAGTGGAGATACGCAGTATTTT.

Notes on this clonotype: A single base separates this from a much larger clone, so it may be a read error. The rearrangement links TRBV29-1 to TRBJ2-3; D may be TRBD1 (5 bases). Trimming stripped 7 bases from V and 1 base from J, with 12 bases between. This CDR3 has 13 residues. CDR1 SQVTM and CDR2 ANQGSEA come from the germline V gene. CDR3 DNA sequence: TGCAGCGGGCATGAAGGGGGCACAGATACGCAGTATTTT. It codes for CSGHEGGTDTQYF.

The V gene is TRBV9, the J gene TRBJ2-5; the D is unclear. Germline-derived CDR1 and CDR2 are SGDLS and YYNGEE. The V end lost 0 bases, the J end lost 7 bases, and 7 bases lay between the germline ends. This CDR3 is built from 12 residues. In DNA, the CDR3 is TGTGCCAGCAGCGTAGTGGGTGGGACCCAGTACTTC. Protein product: CASSVVGGTQYF.

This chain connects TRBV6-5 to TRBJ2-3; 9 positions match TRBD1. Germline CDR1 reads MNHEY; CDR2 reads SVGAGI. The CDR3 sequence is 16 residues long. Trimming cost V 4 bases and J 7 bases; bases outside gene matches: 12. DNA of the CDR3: TGTGCCAGCAGTTCCGGACCGGGACAGGGAGAGTATACGCAGTATTTT. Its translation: CASSSGPGQGEYTQYF.

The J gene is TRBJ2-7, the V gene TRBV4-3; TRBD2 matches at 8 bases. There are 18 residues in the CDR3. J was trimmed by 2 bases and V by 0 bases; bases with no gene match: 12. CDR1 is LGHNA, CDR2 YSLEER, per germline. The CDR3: CASSQDLKRTSGPYEQYF. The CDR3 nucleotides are TGCGCCAGCAGCCAAGATCTCAAACGCACTAGCGGTCCCTACGAGCAGTACTTC.